Below are 29 T cell receptor beta chains sequenced from a single sample in a study of lymphopenia after photon versus proton radiotherapy. Using immunoSEQ multiplex PCR, the repertoire was profiled, and TCRdb retains in-frame clones only, with some absent. Found here are about 7,500 clones, around nine tenths of them singletons; the top ten hold over 3%. Material: peripheral blood, obtained from a patient treated with photon-based radiotherapy. The receptor source for this set is a woman in her seventies with pancreatic cancer.

V usage is TRBV19 and J usage is TRBJ2-3; possibly TRBD1 for D (6 bases). V was trimmed by 6 bases and J by 4 bases, leaving 14 bases between them. The germline gives CDR1 LNHDA, CDR2 SQIVND (reference sequence). The CDR3 consists of 14 residues. DNA for the CDR3: TGTGCCAGTAGCCGAGACAGGACGGCAGATACGCAGTATTTT. It codes for CASSRDRTADTQYF.

V gene TRBV28 combines with J gene TRBJ1-4; 7 bases line up with TRBD1. Germline V gene data show CDR1 as MDHEN and CDR2 as SYDVKM. With 7 bases clipped from V and 8 bases from J, the junction kept 10 bases outside the gene matches. The CDR3 length is 14 residues. This CDR3 is CASNTGQVGEKLFF. The DNA for the CDR3 is TGTGCCAGCAACACAGGACAGGTTGGCGAAAAACTGTTTTTT.

The rearrangement uses TRBV7-9 and TRBJ2-5; no definite D call. V was clipped by 6 bases and J by 5 bases, with 13 bases between them. Germline assignment: CDR1 SEHNR and CDR2 FQNEAQ (reference sequence). The CDR3 contains 13 residues. CDR3 nucleotides: TGTGCCAGCAGTCCACCGTCCATTGAGACCCAGTACTTC. This codes for CASSPPSIETQYF.

This chain uses TRBV2 with TRBJ1-2; D unresolved. CDR3 length equals 13 residues. Germline loops: CDR1 SNHLY, CDR2 FYNNEI. V was cut by 1 base and J by 1 base, with 4 bases left in between. DNA for the CDR3: TGTGCCAGCAGTGAAGGCGGTAACTATGGCTACACCTTC. This codes for CASSEGGNYGYTF.

The chain uses TRBV7-3 and TRBJ2-2; D could derive from TRBD1 or TRBD2 (7 bases each). The V and J ends lost 4 bases and 4 bases respectively, with 10 bases between them. The germline V gene has CDR1 SGHTA and CDR2 FQGTGA. The CDR3 has 14 amino acids. CDR3 DNA: TGTGCCAGCAGCTCCAGGGGGGGCACCGGGGAGCTGTTTTTT. Translating gives CASSSRGGTGELFF.

This clone appeared a single time. The genes are TRBV21-1 and TRBJ2-1; the DNA was not compared with TRBD1, the D call given in the table. TRBV21-1 is marked as a pseudogene. The CDR3 contains 15 residues. The CDR3 sequence is CASTRRTGARDEQFF. CDR3 DNA sequence: TGTGCCAGCACGCGACGGACAGGGGCGAGGGATGAGCAGTTCTTC.

This clone was observed a handful of times. The rearrangement joins TRBV7-2 to TRBJ2-7, with 9 bases fitting TRBD1. Germline V gene sequence: CDR1 SGHTA, CDR2 FQGNSA. V trimming: 6 bases; J trimming: 4 bases; junction bases outside the gene matches: 4. CDR3 length equals 13 residues. The CDR3 loop is CASSWGQGYEQYF. As DNA, the CDR3 is TGTGCCAGCAGTTGGGGACAGGGATACGAGCAGTACTTC.

V is TRBV27 and J is TRBJ2-1; no firm D call. The CDR3 consists of 14 residues. The germline V gene has CDR1 MNHEY and CDR2 SMNVEV (reference sequence). The ends were cut back, 6 bases at V and 2 bases at J, with 11 bases in the middle. As DNA, the CDR3 is TGTGCCAGCAGGGGCGTTCTAACCTACAATGAGCAGTTCTTC. Translating gives CASRGVLTYNEQFF.

The rearrangement uses TRBV11-3 and TRBJ2-5; 12 bases are a match to TRBD2. Per the germline V gene, CDR1 is SGHNT and CDR2 is YENEEA. Trimming removed 1 base from V and 5 bases from J; junction bases left unmatched: 2. The CDR3 has 15 amino acids. This chain's CDR3 is CASSLGTSGRETQYF. As DNA, the CDR3 is TGTGCCAGCAGCTTAGGAACTAGCGGGAGGGAGACCCAGTACTTC.

The V and J genes are TRBV19 and TRBJ2-7; TRBD2 might be the D (5 bases). V dropped 1 base and J dropped 3 bases, with 7 bases sitting between them. The CDR3 is made up of 13 amino acids. The V gene's germline CDR1 is LNHDA and CDR2 SQIVND (reference sequence). CDR3 coding DNA: TGTGCCAGTAGTATAGTCGAGGGCTACGAGCAGTACTTC. As protein: CASSIVEGYEQYF.

CDR3 in DNA: TGTGCCAGTAGAGGACAGGGGATGAAAGAGACCCAGTACTTC. Translation: CASRGQGMKETQYF. This chain joins TRBV19 and TRBJ2-5, with 9 bases identical to TRBD1. Germline CDR1 is LNHDA and CDR2 is SQIVND (reference sequence). Trimming removed 6 bases from V and 3 bases from J; junction bases left unmatched: 5. The CDR3 has 14 residues.

The gene calls are TRBV13 and TRBJ2-1; 10 bases fit TRBD1. The length of the CDR3 is 15 residues. Germline V CDR1 and CDR2: PRHDT, FYEKMQ (reference sequence). The V segment lost 5 bases and the J segment 8 bases; nucleotides outside the gene matches: 9. Here the CDR3 reads CASSLRQGARDEQFF. The CDR3 coding sequence is TGTGCCAGCAGCCTCCGACAGGGGGCTAGGGATGAGCAGTTCTTC.

The chain joins TRBV7-6 to TRBJ2-7; possible D gene TRBD2, 5 bases. CDR1 SGHVS and CDR2 FNYEAQ come from the germline V gene. The CDR3 sequence is 15 residues long. The V gene lost 1 base and the J gene lost 4 bases, with 14 bases spanning the gap. The CDR3 DNA reads as TGTGCCAGCAGCTTAGATGAGGGCGTAGGGTACGAGCAGTACTTC. This sequence encodes CASSLDEGVGYEQYF. Full variable domain (outside the CDR3, taken from reference TRBV7-6 and TRBJ2-7): GAGVSQSPRYKVTKRGQDVALRCDPISGHVSLYWYRQALGQGPEFLTYFNYEAQQDKSGLPNDRFSAERPEGSISTLTIQRTEQRDSAMYRCASSLDEGVGYEQYFGPGTRLTVT.

This chain uses TRBV7-6 with TRBJ2-3, with a weak D call TRBD1 (6 bases). CDR1 is SGHVS and CDR2 is FNYEAQ in the germline V gene. Trimming took 5 bases from V and 1 from J, leaving 10 bases between them. The CDR3 is made up of 14 amino acids. The CDR3 sequence: CASSPRQGTDTQYF. CDR3 nucleotide sequence: TGTGCCAGCAGCCCAAGACAGGGCACAGATACGCAGTATTTT.

V is TRBV28 and J is TRBJ2-1; a weak D match, TRBD1 (6 bases). With 8 bases removed from V and 2 bases from J, the gap between germline ends came to 22 bases. This CDR3 spans 17 amino acids. CDR1 and CDR2 (germline): MDHEN, SYDVKM. CDR3 loop: CASLYGVADSPYNEQFF. CDR3 sequence (DNA): TGTGCCAGCCTCTATGGTGTGGCGGACAGCCCCTACAATGAGCAGTTCTTC.

V gene TRBV15 combines with J gene TRBJ2-1; D is ambiguous. There are 13 residues in the CDR3. Trimming shortened V by 0 bases and J by 5 bases, and 5 bases separated the two germline ends. Germline CDR1 LNHNV, CDR2 YYDKDF (reference sequence). The CDR3 region has the DNA TGTGCCACCAGCAGAGAATGGAACAATGAGCAGTTCTTC. Translating it yields CATSREWNNEQFF.

The chain uses TRBV21-1 and TRBJ1-5; the listed D gene, TRBD1, was not tested against the DNA. TRBV21-1 is a listed pseudogene. This CDR3 has 16 amino acids. The CDR3 sequence: CASSTGPGQYNQPQHF. CDR3 DNA: TGTGCCAGCAGCACGGGTCCAGGGCAGTACAATCAGCCCCAGCATTTT.

V is TRBV4-3 and J is TRBJ2-1, with 15 bases fitting TRBD2. Germline V CDR1 and CDR2: LGHNA, YSLEER. This CDR3 contains 16 residues. V gave up 0 bases and J gave up 10 bases; unmatched junction bases: 4. CDR3 amino acids: CASSQERTSGRGEQFF. Written as DNA, the CDR3 is TGCGCCAGCAGCCAAGAACGGACTAGCGGGAGGGGCGAGCAGTTCTTC.

The chain has TRBV9 and TRBJ2-3; 7 nucleotides line up with TRBD2. The V gene end was trimmed by 3 bases and the J gene end by 2 bases; junction bases not matched to a gene: 9. The CDR3 extends over 16 amino acids. Per germline, CDR1 SGDLS and CDR2 YYNGEE. The CDR3 spells CASSASTGTTTDTQYF. Written as DNA, the CDR3 is TGTGCCAGCAGCGCGTCCACCGGGACTACCACAGATACGCAGTATTTT.

V gene TRBV9 combines with J gene TRBJ2-2; D tentatively reads TRBD1 or TRBD2 (5 bases each). Trimming took off 4 bases at V and 4 bases at J, with 14 bases between the two ends. The CDR3 has 15 residues. Germline CDR1 and CDR2: SGDLS and YYNGEE. As DNA, the CDR3 is TGTGCCAGCAGCCTAACGTTCGGGGCCACCGGGGAGCTGTTTTTT. Encoded protein: CASSLTFGATGELFF.

The chain joins TRBV5-4 to TRBJ1-1, with D perhaps matching TRBD1 (6 bases). The CDR3 runs 15 residues. The germline CDR1 and CDR2 sequences are SGHNT and YYREEE (reference sequence). The V gene lost 3 bases and the J gene lost 2 bases, with 14 bases spanning the gap. The CDR3 here is CASSSGAISNTEAFF. In DNA form, the CDR3 reads TGTGCCAGCAGCTCGGGGGCAATTTCCAACACTGAAGCTTTCTTT.

The gene calls are TRBV10-3 and TRBJ2-1; 11 positions agree with TRBD2. This CDR3 spans 15 amino acids. Germline trimming cut 4 bases from V and 2 bases from J; bases unmatched to any gene: 1. Germline CDR1 is ENHRY and CDR2 is SYGVKD. This CDR3 reads CAISGGLAAYNEQFF. The CDR3, as DNA: TGTGCCATCAGTGGGGGACTAGCGGCCTACAATGAGCAGTTCTTC.

The V gene is TRBV4-3, the J gene TRBJ2-4; 10 positions agree with TRBD1. The CDR3 has 18 amino acids. Germline V CDR1 and CDR2: LGHNA, YSLEER. With V trimmed by 4 bases and J by 0 bases, 9 bases remained unmatched. The CDR3 loop is CASSPETGGGLAKNIQYF. The DNA of the CDR3 is TGCGCCAGCAGCCCCGAGACAGGGGGCGGGCTAGCCAAAAACATTCAGTACTTC.

J is TRBJ2-5 and V is TRBV28, with TRBD2 matching over 9 bases. CDR1 and CDR2 from the germline V gene are MDHEN and SYDVKM. The CDR3 extends over 16 amino acids. V gave up 6 bases and J gave up 4 bases; unmatched junction bases: 12. In nucleotides, the CDR3 is TGTGCCAGCAGGTCACCCAGGCTAGCGGGACGAGAGACCCAGTACTTC. As protein: CASRSPRLAGRETQYF. Full variable domain (outside the CDR3, taken from reference TRBV28 and TRBJ2-5): DVKVTQSSRYLVKRTGEKVFLECVQDMDHENMFWYRQDPGLGLRLIYFSYDVKMKEKGDIPEGYSVSREKKERFSLILESASTNQTSMYLCASRSPRLAGRETQYFGPGTRLLVL.

The rearrangement uses TRBV28 and TRBJ2-5; no reliable D call. V was clipped by 4 bases and J by 4 bases, with 13 bases between them. This CDR3 region has 14 residues. Germline CDR1 reads MDHEN; CDR2 reads SYDVKM. CDR3 nucleotides: TGTGCCAGCAGTTCCATGGGGTCCCGAGAGACCCAGTACTTC. It translates to CASSSMGSRETQYF.

This rearrangement joins TRBV19 to TRBJ1-1, with D hard to call. Germline V lookup: CDR1 LNHDA, CDR2 SQIVND (reference sequence). The ends were cut back, 3 bases at V and 1 base at J, with 6 bases in the middle. The CDR3 contains 13 residues. This CDR3 is CASSINSNTEAFF. Here the CDR3 DNA reads TGTGCCAGTAGTATTAATTCGAACACTGAAGCTTTCTTT.

V gene TRBV27 combines with J gene TRBJ1-2, with 9 bases identical to TRBD1. Looked up from germline, CDR1 is MNHEY and CDR2 is SMNVEV (reference sequence). This CDR3 is built from 13 residues. J lost 8 bases, V lost 6 bases, and 7 bases had no gene match. CDR3 sequence: CASSSLTGGGYTF. As DNA, the CDR3 is TGTGCCAGCAGCAGCCTTACAGGGGGCGGCTACACCTTC.

V usage is TRBV23-1 and J usage is TRBJ2-2; possibly TRBD1 for D (6 bases). TRBV23-1 counts as an open reading frame of uncertain function. The CDR3 loop spans 14 amino acids. V dropped 7 bases and J dropped 3 bases, with 12 bases sitting between them. As DNA, the CDR3 is TGCGCCAGCATTAGGACAGACGACACCGGGGAGCTGTTTTTT. It yields the protein CASIRTDDTGELFF.

J is TRBJ1-1 and V is TRBV4-2; D is unresolved. Trimming stripped 5 bases from V and 5 bases from J, with 12 bases between. Germline CDR1 reads LGHNA; CDR2 reads YNFKEQ. The CDR3 has 13 residues. The DNA of the CDR3 is TGTGCCAGCAGCTTGTGGTCAGTAACTGAAGCTTTCTTT. Translated, it gives CASSLWSVTEAFF.